The sequence of this T cell receptor beta chain was determined in a study of T cells in Graves' hyperthyroidism and ophthalmopathy. Study-level findings and limits: A 13 V-J model separated ophthalmopathy from stable hyperthyroidism.

Points on this clonotype: Its antigen remains unknown.

Amplified TCR beta CDR3 regions derived from RNA transcripts. First-round RT-PCR of the TCR CDR3 relied on the HTBI primer set. TCRdb called the multiplex PCR reads again in MiXCR, with one record for every CDR3 protein. The table shows 660,000 or so distinct CDR3 sequences, with just under 45% occurring only once. CDR1 is LNHDA, CDR2 SQIVND, per germline (reference sequence). The CDR3 consists of 15 residues. Trimming removed 7 bases at V and 2 bases at J, with 17 bases between. V usage is TRBV19 and J usage is TRBJ1-1; D is perhaps TRBD1 (6 bases). The sequence came from an adult man with Graves' disease, either hyperthyroidism or ophthalmopathy (not recorded which). The sample was peripheral blood or thyroid tissue (not recorded which). The CDR3 here is CASTVPDRHNTEAFF. CDR3 bases: TGTGCCAGTACTGTACCGGACAGACATAACACTGAAGCTTTCTTT.